Presented here are 13 T cell receptor beta chains from one specimen sequenced in a study of blood T cell repertoires in COVID-19. Profiled with immunoSEQ multiplex PCR; TCRdb holds only in-frame clones, not every one. The repertoire holds about 390,000 clones, with around nine tenths as singletons. The sequenced sample was PBMCs or T cells enriched from blood (not recorded which). These receptors all stem from a woman in her forties or fifties who had recovered from COVID-19.

This clone appeared once. The chain recombines TRBV2 with TRBJ1-1; TRBD1 is a possible D gene (5 bases). Trimming took off 6 bases at V and 1 base at J, with 6 bases between the two ends. The germline V gene encodes CDR1 SNHLY and CDR2 FYNNEI. The CDR3 covers 12 residues. The CDR3 coding sequence is TGTGCCAGCAGAGGGGAGAACACTGAAGCTTTCTTT. This codes for CASRGENTEAFF.

Regarding this clone: The same CDR3 also results from other DNA sequences found in this sample. The chain carries TRBV5-1 and TRBJ1-1, with a tentative D call TRBD1 (5 bases). Trimming took 2 bases from V and 7 from J, leaving 6 bases between them. The CDR3 has 11 amino acids. From germline, CDR1 is SGHRS and CDR2 YFSETQ. CDR3 amino acids: CASSLDSEAFF. CDR3 coding DNA: TGCGCCAGCAGCTTAGACAGTGAAGCTTTCTTT. The whole variable domain, filled in from reference TRBV5-1 and TRBJ1-1, reads KAGVTQTPRYLIKTRGQQVTLSCSPISGHRSVSWYQQTPGQGLQFLFEYFSETQRNKGNFPGRFSGRQFSNSRSEMNVSTLELGDSALYLCASSLDSEAFFGQGTRLTVV.

This rearrangement joins TRBV19 to TRBJ2-1, with 11 bases that match TRBD2. V shed 4 bases, J shed 5 bases, and the junction held 4 bases outside the gene matches. Germline lookup yields CDR1 LNHDA and CDR2 SQIVND (reference sequence). CDR3 length: 15 residues. CDR3 in amino acids: CASSTLAGGNNEQFF. CDR3 coding DNA: TGTGCCAGTAGTACCCTAGCGGGGGGAAACAATGAGCAGTTCTTC. Combining the CDR3 with reference TRBV19 and TRBJ2-1 gives the whole variable domain DGGITQSPKYLFRKEGQNVTLSCEQNLNHDAMYWYRQDPGQGLRLIYYSQIVNDFQKGDIAEGYSVSREKKESFPLTVTSAQKNPTAFYLCASSTLAGGNNEQFFGPGTRLTVL.

The J gene is TRBJ2-4, the V gene TRBV6-2 or TRBV6-3; D gene ambiguous. The V and J ends lost 1 base and 1 base respectively, with 20 bases between them. The CDR3 is 19 residues long. Germline loops: CDR1 MNHEY, CDR2 SVGEGT. The CDR3 sequence is CASSYYLGPGSLAKNIQYF. DNA for the CDR3: TGTGCCAGCAGTTACTACCTTGGTCCCGGTAGTCTGGCCAAAAACATTCAGTACTTC.

The chain joins TRBV19 to TRBJ1-1, with unresolved D. CDR3 length: 13 amino acids. Germline-derived CDR1 and CDR2 are LNHDA and SQIVND (reference sequence). V dropped 3 bases and J dropped 5 bases, with 10 bases sitting between them. The CDR3, as DNA: TGTGCCAGTAGTATTGCGGGGTATACTGAAGCTTTCTTT. Amino acid sequence: CASSIAGYTEAFF. The full variable domain, in which reference TRBV19 and TRBJ1-1 provide the parts outside the CDR3, is DGGITQSPKYLFRKEGQNVTLSCEQNLNHDAMYWYRQDPGQGLRLIYYSQIVNDFQKGDIAEGYSVSREKKESFPLTVTSAQKNPTAFYLCASSIAGYTEAFFGQGTRLTVV.

The chain joins TRBV21-1 to TRBJ1-1. TRBV21-1 is a documented pseudogene. The CDR3 extends over 16 amino acids. CDR3 region: CASSTDKPEGLSEAFF. CDR3 coding DNA: TGTGCCAGCAGCACAGATAAGCCAGAAGGACTCTCTGAAGCTTTCTTT.

This clone occurred a few times. V is TRBV9 and J is TRBJ1-3; D call uncertain. V was clipped by 2 bases and J by 4 bases, with 16 bases between them. In germline, CDR1 is SGDLS, CDR2 YYNGEE. The CDR3 has 16 residues. CDR3 in amino acids: CASSVEPRVEGNTIYF. Written as DNA, the CDR3 is TGTGCCAGCAGCGTCGAACCCCGGGTGGAGGGAAACACCATATATTTT.

This clone showed up just a few times. This chain uses TRBV1 with TRBJ2-2; the D segment call TRBD2 is taken from the table without a DNA check. TRBV1 is reported as a pseudogene. This CDR3 has 17 residues. The CDR3 loop is CTSSQRVLAGTTGELFF. In nucleotides, the CDR3 is TGCACCAGCAGCCAACGGGTTCTAGCGGGGACCACCGGGGAGCTGTTTTTT.

There are a few counts of this clone. The chain combines TRBV30 with TRBJ2-2; 10 positions match TRBD1. Trimming cost V 1 base and J 3 bases; bases outside gene matches: 2. CDR1 is GTSNPN and CDR2 is SVGIG in the germline V gene (reference sequence). This CDR3 has 15 amino acids. The DNA for the CDR3 is TGTGCCTGGAGTGGACAGGGGGCCCACACCGGGGAGCTGTTTTTT. This encodes CAWSGQGAHTGELFF.

This chain joins TRBV28 and TRBJ1-1; 7 bases are shared with TRBD1. Germline loops: CDR1 MDHEN, CDR2 SYDVKM. This CDR3 comprises 12 residues. Trimming cost V 8 bases and J 1 base; bases outside gene matches: 1. This CDR3 reads CASGDRNTEAFF. CDR3 sequence (DNA): TGTGCCAGCGGGGACAGGAACACTGAAGCTTTCTTT.

This clone turned up a few times. This chain connects TRBV29-1 to TRBJ1-3; D possibly corresponds to TRBD1 (5 bases). CDR3 length: 15 residues. Germline V gene lookup returns CDR1 SQVTM and CDR2 ANQGSEA. The V end lost 0 bases, the J end lost 1 base, and 10 bases lay between the germline ends. The CDR3 sequence: CSVEDFQGSGNTIYF. The DNA for the CDR3 is TGCAGCGTTGAAGATTTTCAGGGATCTGGAAACACCATATATTTT.

This rearrangement joins TRBV30 to TRBJ2-7; TRBD1 might be the D (6 bases). V lost 2 bases and J lost 6, with 17 bases in between. The CDR3 is made up of 14 amino acids. CDR1 is GTSNPN and CDR2 is SVGIG in the germline V gene (reference sequence). The CDR3 protein is CAWSPPGTRVEQYF. In DNA, the CDR3 is TGTGCCTGGAGTCCACCCGGGACAAGGGTCGAGCAGTACTTC.

The V and J genes are TRBV19 and TRBJ1-3; D may be TRBD1 (6 bases). Trimming shortened V by 3 bases and J by 3 bases, and 15 bases separated the two germline ends. In germline, CDR1 is LNHDA, CDR2 SQIVND (reference sequence). The CDR3 is 16 residues long. The DNA for the CDR3 is TGTGCCAGTAGTATTCGGTCAGGGGCTTTTGGAAACACCATATATTTT. Encoded protein: CASSIRSGAFGNTIYF. Variable domain in full (rest from reference TRBV19 and TRBJ1-3): DGGITQSPKYLFRKEGQNVTLSCEQNLNHDAMYWYRQDPGQGLRLIYYSQIVNDFQKGDIAEGYSVSREKKESFPLTVTSAQKNPTAFYLCASSIRSGAFGNTIYFGEGSWLTVV.